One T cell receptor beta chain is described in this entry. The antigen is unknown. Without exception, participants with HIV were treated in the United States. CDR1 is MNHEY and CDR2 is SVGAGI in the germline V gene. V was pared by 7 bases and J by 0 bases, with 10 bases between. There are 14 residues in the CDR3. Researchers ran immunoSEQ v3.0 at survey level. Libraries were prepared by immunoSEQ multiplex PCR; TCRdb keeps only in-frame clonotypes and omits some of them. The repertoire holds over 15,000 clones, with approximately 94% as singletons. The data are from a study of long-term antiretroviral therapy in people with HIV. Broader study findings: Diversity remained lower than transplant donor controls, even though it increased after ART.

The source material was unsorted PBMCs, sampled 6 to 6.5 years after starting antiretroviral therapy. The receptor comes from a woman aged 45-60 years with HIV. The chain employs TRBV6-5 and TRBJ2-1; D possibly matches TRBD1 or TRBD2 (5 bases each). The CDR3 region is CASTMRGSYNEQFF. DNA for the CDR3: TGTGCCAGCACCATGAGGGGCTCCTACAATGAGCAGTTCTTC.